The source of this TCR beta chain is a study of T cells in localized non-small cell lung cancer (dated by TCRdb to 2018 to 2020). At the level of the whole study: Comparing tumors with uninvolved tumor-adjacent lungs, the study looked at the T cell repertoires of 200 to 250 patients with early-stage NSCLC. All 236 NSCLC patients in the cohort were treatment-naive and had localized lung tumors that were resected. Of the NSCLC patients, roughly 130 were male and some 97 were female, and the mean age was approximately 69 years. What the research found in general, with its limitations: A median of around 60 of the top 100 tumor clones turned up in the paired uninvolved adjacent lung, and approximately 30 of those clones also ranked among the top 100 of that same adjacent lung. Longer overall survival was associated with higher blood T cell density, whereas shorter survival was associated with higher adjacent-lung clonality. Because multi-region sequencing of the tumors was not done, intratumor heterogeneity could not be ruled out. Uninvolved tumor-adjacent lung showed the highest T cell clonality, higher than tumor, which suggests more focused antigenic responses in the uninvolved tumor-adjacent lung. Because the study design was exploratory, TCR variables were selected using unadjusted p-values without false-discovery rate correction.

At diagnosis, tumor, uninvolved tumor-adjacent lung and peripheral blood were collected and then preserved as a mix of FFPE and fresh-frozen material. Blood samples were analyzed as peripheral blood mononuclear cells for TCR repertoire profiling. The germline V gene gives CDR1 as SGHRS and CDR2 as YFSETQ. The CDR3 measures 11 amino acids from cysteine to phenylalanine. Just the 33-base CDR3 DNA is kept, in frame starting at base 1. A distance of 8 bases separates the germline ends of V and J, which lose 7 bases and 7 bases respectively. TCR beta CDR3 regions were sequenced from DNA using the immunoSEQ Assay. In the source study's methods: To compute T cell density, TCR beta template counts were normalized to usable DNA, which was estimated by amplifying housekeeping genes. The preseqR package was used to estimate richness by extrapolating to 400,000 templates for PBMC samples and to 120,000 templates for tissue samples. Clonality was taken to be one minus Pielou's evenness. Tissue-enriched TCRs were identified through differential abundance testing performed on productive amino-acid clonotypes, with a minimum total count of 5 and an alpha of 0.1. The Jaccard Index and the Morisita Overlap Index were used to measure how much the repertoires overlapped between compartments. GLIPH grouped TCR beta CDR3s together with public tetramer-defined viral CDR3s, and a viral motif had to include at least three viral sequences and show V-gene enrichment. Imported from immuneACCESS, the table was reduced by TCRdb to in-frame sequences with V and J called. These copies leave out some clones; in studies compared against another copy, an unresolved V gene accounts for under half, and the cause of the remainder is not known. D and trimming were read from the DNA, whereas the V and J calls and clone size are those reported in that table. Here the sample has 65,000 to 95,000 clones; over 70% occur a single time. Less than 20% of the sample goes to the ten largest clones.

Regarding this clone: Its recognized antigen is unknown. Within one base of it there is no much larger clone, and no base qualities were kept.

The input for sequencing was PBMCs, taken before any cancer treatment. The V gene is TRBV5-1 and the J gene is TRBJ1-4; D gene: possibly TRBD1, on 5 matching bases. The TCR was taken from a man aged 35 to 69 with stage II squamous cell lung carcinoma. CDR3 protein: CASRQSEKLFF. The nucleotide sequence is given as TGCGCCAGCCGACAGAGTGAAAAACTGTTTTTT.